A single sample is the source of the 27 T cell receptor beta chains below, sequenced in a study of PD-L1 blockade in urothelial cancer. Profiled with immunoSEQ multiplex PCR; TCRdb holds only in-frame clones, not every one. Among some 80,000 clones listed, 85% were seen once. As for time point: pretreatment peripheral blood. Here the sequenced sample was PBMCs, taken around atezolizumab (anti-PD-L1) treatment. The receptors stem from a man aged 40-55 years with urothelial cancer.

This sequence joins TRBV7-2 and TRBJ2-7, with unresolved D. Trimming stripped 5 bases from V and 5 bases from J, with 7 bases between. The CDR3 spans 11 residues. CDR1 SGHTA and CDR2 FQGNSA come from the germline V gene. CDR3 nucleotide sequence: TGTGCCAGCAGCCCTTACAACGAGCAGTACTTC. This translates into CASSPYNEQYF.

This chain joins TRBV29-1 and TRBJ2-5, with TRBD1 identical over 12 bases. Germline CDR1 reads SQVTM; CDR2 reads ANQGSEA. J lost 5 bases, V lost 6 bases, and 13 bases had no gene match. The CDR3 is 16 amino acids. The CDR3 spells CSVSPGTGGAGETQYF. Written as DNA, the CDR3 is TGCAGCGTGTCCCCCGGGACAGGGGGCGCGGGGGAGACCCAGTACTTC. Using reference TRBV29-1 and TRBJ2-5 for the parts outside the CDR3, the full variable domain is SAVISQKPSRDICQRGTSLTIQCQVDSQVTMMFWYRQQPGQSLTLIATANQGSEATYESGFVIDKFPISRPNLTFSTLTVSNMSPEDSSIYLCSVSPGTGGAGETQYFGPGTRLLVL.

Details on this clone: Compared with germline, one end of the junction differs, possibly owing to a read error. The same CDR3 also results from other DNA sequences found in this sample. V usage is TRBV9 and J usage is TRBJ1-1, with D unresolved. Looked up from germline, CDR1 is SGDLS and CDR2 is YYNGEE. CDR3 size: 14 residues. CDR3 sequence (DNA): TGTGCCAGCAGCGTATTGGCGGCTAACACTGAGGCTTTCTTT. Translated: CASSVLAANTEAFF.

The chain carries TRBV19 and TRBJ1-5; 10 bases are a match to TRBD1. In germline, CDR1 is LNHDA, CDR2 SQIVND (reference sequence). The CDR3 runs 15 residues. Trimming took 4 bases from V and 4 from J; bases not matched to a gene: 4. The CDR3 DNA is TGTGCCAGTAGTACCCAGGGACAGGGGAATCAGCCCCAGCATTTT. It is translated as CASSTQGQGNQPQHF.

The rearrangement joins TRBV5-1 to TRBJ1-4; D unresolved. Germline CDR1 and CDR2: SGHRS and YFSETQ. Trimming cost V 0 bases and J 0 bases, with 6 bases left between them. The CDR3 extends over 15 amino acids. CDR3 nucleotides: TGCGCCAGCAGCTTGGTCGGGGCAACTAATGAAAAACTGTTTTTT. Protein sequence: CASSLVGATNEKLFF.

The V gene is TRBV7-6, the J gene TRBJ2-5; TRBD1 agrees at 7 bases. This CDR3 contains 15 residues. The germline gives CDR1 SGHVS, CDR2 FNYEAQ. V lost 4 bases, J lost 5 bases, and 10 bases stayed unmatched. The CDR3 DNA reads as TGTGCCAGCAGCTCCAAAGGGGGCTTTCGGGAGACCCAGTACTTC. It is translated as CASSSKGGFRETQYF.

The genes are TRBV7-8 and TRBJ2-2; D is possibly TRBD1 (7 bases). Germline V gene sequence: CDR1 SGHVS, CDR2 FQNEAQ. The CDR3 length is 17 residues. V shed 4 bases and J shed 5 bases, with 20 bases lying between them. The CDR3 loop reads CASSSGSRDRVTGELFF. The CDR3 bases are TGTGCCAGCAGCTCCGGGAGCCGGGACAGAGTAACCGGGGAGCTGTTTTTT.

This clone was observed once. J is TRBJ2-7 and V is TRBV14; D is ambiguous. Germline loops: CDR1 SGHDN, CDR2 FVKESK. Between the trimmed V and J ends, which lost 1 base and 0 bases, there was a span of 7 bases. This CDR3 contains 14 residues. The CDR3 loop reads CASSQGAHSYEQYF. CDR3 bases: TGTGCCAGCAGCCAAGGGGCGCACTCCTACGAGCAGTACTTC.

This sequence joins TRBV2 and TRBJ2-4, with 8 bases aligning to TRBD1. This CDR3 comprises 16 residues. Germline CDR1 is SNHLY and CDR2 is FYNNEI. The junction had 15 bases not matched to a gene; V was cut back by 6 bases and J by 8 bases. CDR3 nucleotides: TGTGCCAGCAGCCCATATGCCGGGACAGGCCATGACATTCAGTACTTC. Its translation: CASSPYAGTGHDIQYF. Full variable domain (outside the CDR3, taken from reference TRBV2 and TRBJ2-4): EPEVTQTPSHQVTQMGQEVILRCVPISNHLYFYWYRQILGQKVEFLVSFYNNEISEKSEIFDDQFSVERPDGSNFTLKIRSTKLEDSAMYFCASSPYAGTGHDIQYFGAGTRLSVL.

The rearrangement links TRBV5-1 to TRBJ2-2; 11 bases are shared with TRBD2. The CDR3 sequence is 17 residues long. Germline CDR1 and CDR2: SGHRS and YFSETQ. Losses at the gene ends were 4 bases for V and 0 bases for J; bases not matched to a gene: 5. CDR3 region: CASSGLSGRANTGELFF. CDR3 DNA: TGCGCCAGCAGCGGCCTTAGCGGGAGGGCGAACACCGGGGAGCTGTTTTTT.

Only a few counts were recorded for this clone. The chain is built from TRBV29-1 and TRBJ1-1; D is undetermined. This CDR3 comprises 13 residues. Trimming took 3 bases from V and 0 from J, leaving 8 bases between them. Germline CDR1 and CDR2: SQVTM and ANQGSEA. CDR3 amino acids: CSVETTLNTEAFF. Written as DNA, the CDR3 is TGCAGCGTTGAGACTACATTGAACACTGAAGCTTTCTTT.

The rearrangement uses TRBV30 and TRBJ2-3; 8 positions match TRBD1. The CDR3 loop spans 13 amino acids. The junction had 4 bases not matched to a gene; V was cut back by 5 bases and J by 3 bases. CDR1 and CDR2 (germline): GTSNPN, SVGIG (reference sequence). Here the CDR3 reads CAWDRGQTDTQYF. The CDR3 DNA is TGTGCCTGGGACAGGGGTCAAACAGATACGCAGTATTTT.

The chain joins TRBV5-1 to TRBJ1-2, with D tentatively TRBD1 (5 bases). V was clipped by 2 bases and J by 4 bases, with 15 bases between them. The CDR3 has 15 residues. CDR1 and CDR2 (germline): SGHRS, YFSETQ. The chain's CDR3 is CASSFPRGSGYGYTF. CDR3 coding DNA: TGCGCCAGCAGCTTCCCAAGGGGTAGTGGCTATGGCTACACCTTC.

This chain joins TRBV9 and TRBJ2-2; 8 nucleotides match TRBD1. This CDR3 has 15 residues. Germline CDR1 SGDLS, CDR2 YYNGEE. The trim removed 0 bases at V and 3 bases at J, leaving 1 base unmatched. CDR3 loop: CASSVVQGDTGELFF. The CDR3 DNA sequence: TGTGCCAGCAGCGTAGTACAGGGGGACACCGGGGAGCTGTTTTTT.

This clone appeared many times. CDR3 DNA sequence: TGTGCCAGCAGCCCCATAGCGGGAGCCTACGAGCAGTACTTC. Amino acid sequence: CASSPIAGAYEQYF. The chain links TRBV11-2 to TRBJ2-7; 9 positions match TRBD2. Germline loops: CDR1 SGHAT, CDR2 FQNNGV. The CDR3 runs to 14 residues. J lost 2 bases, V lost 5 bases, and 4 bases had no gene match.

The rearrangement links TRBV9 to TRBJ2-5, with D perhaps TRBD2 (6 bases). The CDR3 spans 15 residues. Trimming shortened V by 1 base and J by 4 bases, and 14 bases separated the two germline ends. Germline V gene data show CDR1 as SGDLS and CDR2 as YYNGEE. The CDR3 loop reads CASSVLPGAGETQYF. The CDR3 DNA is TGTGCCAGCAGCGTACTGCCGGGAGCGGGAGAGACCCAGTACTTC. Together with reference TRBV9 and TRBJ2-5, the CDR3 gives the full variable domain: DSGVTQTPKHLITATGQRVTLRCSPRSGDLSVYWYQQSLDQGLQFLIQYYNGEERAKGNILERFSAQQFPDLHSELNLSSLELGDSALYFCASSVLPGAGETQYFGPGTRLLVL.

The J gene is TRBJ2-6, the V gene TRBV6-4, with 11 positions matching TRBD2. Germline V lookup: CDR1 MRHNA, CDR2 SNTAGT. V gave up 6 bases and J gave up 0 bases; unmatched junction bases: 4. This CDR3 spans 17 amino acids. CDR3 in amino acids: CASSPGTSGSGANVLTF. The DNA of the CDR3 is TGTGCCAGCAGCCCCGGGACTAGCGGCTCTGGGGCCAACGTCCTGACTTTC.

This clone has more than one count but fewer than ten. The chain uses TRBV7-3 and TRBJ2-2, with 7 bases lining up with TRBD2. The CDR3 is 13 amino acids. V lost 6 bases and J lost 6; bases outside the gene matches: 4. Germline-derived CDR1 and CDR2 are SGHTA and FQGTGA. DNA of the CDR3: TGTGCCAGCAGAACCGGGGGGTCCGGGGAGCTGTTTTTT. Translation: CASRTGGSGELFF.

This clone appeared a single time. The rearrangement links TRBV2 to TRBJ2-3, with 9 bases matching TRBD1. This CDR3 is built from 14 residues. Germline trimming cut 2 bases from V and 6 bases from J; bases unmatched to any gene: 3. Germline-derived CDR1 and CDR2 are SNHLY and FYNNEI. CDR3: CASSETGGNDTQYF. The CDR3 bases are TGTGCCAGCAGTGAAACAGGGGGCAACGATACGCAGTATTTT.

The chain links TRBV10-3 to TRBJ2-1, with 9 bases identical to TRBD2. Germline V lookup: CDR1 ENHRY, CDR2 SYGVKD. This CDR3 region has 15 residues. The J segment lost 5 bases and the V segment lost 7 bases, leaving 9 bases of the junction unmatched. The CDR3 DNA is TGTGCCATCAAGGGGGAGCGGGAGGTTCACAATGAGCAGTTCTTC. Its protein product is CAIKGEREVHNEQFF.

This chain uses TRBV5-4 with TRBJ2-5, with 7 bases fitting TRBD1. This CDR3 spans 16 amino acids. Germline V lookup: CDR1 SGHNT, CDR2 YYREEE (reference sequence). With V trimmed by 4 bases and J by 0 bases, 9 bases remained unmatched. The CDR3, as DNA: TGTGCCAGCAGCGCGCGACAGGGAAGTCACCAAGAGACCCAGTACTTC. As protein: CASSARQGSHQETQYF.

The chain links TRBV6-6 to TRBJ2-7; D is undetermined. The CDR3 is 14 residues long. Germline lookup yields CDR1 MNHNY and CDR2 SVGAGI (reference sequence). The V gene lost 0 bases and the J gene lost 1 base, with 7 bases spanning the gap. The CDR3 region is CASSYSSESYEQYF. The CDR3 nucleotides read TGTGCCAGCAGTTACTCAAGCGAATCCTACGAGCAGTACTTC.

This chain joins TRBV6-5 and TRBJ1-1; the D gene is possibly TRBD1 (5 bases). The CDR3 extends over 14 amino acids. Trimming shortened V by 4 bases and J by 0 bases, and 9 bases separated the two germline ends. Germline V gene data show CDR1 as MNHEY and CDR2 as SVGAGI. CDR3 region: CASSLTVMNTEAFF. The CDR3 DNA sequence: TGTGCCAGCAGTTTGACAGTCATGAACACTGAAGCTTTCTTT.

The chain uses TRBV30 and TRBJ2-7; tentatively, D is TRBD2 (5 bases). V was pared by 7 bases and J by 7 bases, with 23 bases between. CDR3 size: 14 residues. From germline, CDR1 is GTSNPN and CDR2 SVGIG (reference sequence). The CDR3 sequence is CALTQEGKIGEQYF. Here the CDR3 DNA reads TGTGCCTTAACTCAAGAGGGCAAGATTGGTGAGCAGTACTTC.

The CDR3 loop reads CASSLDTGELFF. The CDR3 bases are TGTGCCAGCAGCCTTGACACCGGGGAGCTGTTTTTT. The V call is TRBV2, the J call TRBJ2-2, with D uncertain. V was pared by 6 bases and J by 3 bases, with 5 bases between. Germline V gene data show CDR1 as SNHLY and CDR2 as FYNNEI. The CDR3 is 12 amino acids.

This clone was seen a handful of times. The chain recombines TRBV5-1 with TRBJ2-5, with 9 bases matching TRBD2. V was clipped by 6 bases and J by 4 bases; unmatched bases: 7. The germline gives CDR1 SGHRS, CDR2 YFSETQ. The CDR3 extends over 14 amino acids. CDR3 residues: CASKAGTSIETQYF. The CDR3 DNA reads TGCGCCAGCAAGGCCGGGACTAGCATAGAGACCCAGTACTTC.

The chain recombines TRBV11-3 with TRBJ2-3; 12 nucleotides match TRBD2. The CDR3 consists of 16 residues. Germline lookup yields CDR1 SGHNT and CDR2 YENEEA. Unmatched junction bases numbered 1, after V lost 0 bases and J lost 3 bases. The DNA for the CDR3 is TGTGCCAGCAGCTTAGATGGGACTAGCGGGACAGATACGCAGTATTTT. Amino acids: CASSLDGTSGTDTQYF.